This paragraph reports one T cell receptor beta chain. Which antigen it targets is not known. Base quality data are lacking; no much larger clone is found one base away. Trimming leaves V shorter by 4 bases and J shorter by 2 bases, with the junction holding 9 bases beyond the gene matches. Inclusive of the bounding cysteine and phenylalanine, the CDR3 is 17 residues long. Only the CDR3 DNA stays, 51 bases, in frame from base 1. CDR1 and CDR2 are drawn from the germline V gene: LGHNA, YNFKEQ. The data derive from a study of blood T cell repertoires in COVID-19 (dated by TCRdb to 2018 to 2020). Describing the broader study: Samples from collaborators originated in the United States, Italy and Spain and spanned both the acute and convalescent phases of COVID-19. Where HLA class I and class II types were available, the types were taken from metadata supplied by the sample provider, not from assay-based typing. Samples were obtained from the ongoing ImmuneRACE study (first 160 participants) and from over 1,000 subjects provided by 6 global collaborators. The dataset comprised deeply sampled blood TCRbeta repertoires from subjects exposed to, actively infected with, or recovered from COVID-19. The prospective study material was composed of cDNA or gDNA derived from T cells, B-cell-depleted T cells, or PBMCs. The repertoires were made available in a free public database intended to serve as a resource for research on the immune response to SARS-CoV-2. Nearly every sample came with metadata listing a de-identified subject ID, COVID-19 status, age in years and sex.

Overall study results and their limits: The amount of clinical and demographic metadata varied by source and participant and was provided uncurated.

The immunoSEQ Assay, a bias-controlled multiplex PCR, was used to amplify TCRbeta CDR3 regions from genomic DNA. For the original study's pipeline: The number of nucleated cells in each sample was estimated by amplification of reference gene primers within the assay. Sequence reads were collapsed and filtered to measure the absolute abundance of every unique TCRbeta CDR3 rearrangement. For each sample, productive Simpson clonality was calculated by taking the square root of Simpson's diversity index across productive rearrangements. Here the immuneACCESS table is served through TCRdb, limited to in-frame sequences with V and J called. Missing clones are a known gap in these copies; in checked studies unresolved V genes cover under half, and the rest lacks a known reason. V and J calls and clone size are those listed in that table; D and trimming were worked out from the DNA. The sample table shows some 150,000 clones, and 91% are seen once. The ten largest clones take up about 0.57% of the sample.

Collaborating institutions collected whole blood in K2EDTA tubes following their own protocols. For TCRbeta analysis, collaborators shipped samples in one of three forms: frozen whole blood, isolated PBMCs, or DNA extracted from either of those sample types. The sequence joins TRBV4-2 to TRBJ2-3; a stretch of 10 junction bases matches TRBD2. The sequenced material came from peripheral blood. This TCR came from a man aged 50 or older with acute or convalescent COVID-19. The DNA is TGTGCCAGCAGCCCGAAAGCGGGGGGGACAGACACAGATACGCAGTATTTT. Translated, this is CASSPKAGGTDTDTQYF.